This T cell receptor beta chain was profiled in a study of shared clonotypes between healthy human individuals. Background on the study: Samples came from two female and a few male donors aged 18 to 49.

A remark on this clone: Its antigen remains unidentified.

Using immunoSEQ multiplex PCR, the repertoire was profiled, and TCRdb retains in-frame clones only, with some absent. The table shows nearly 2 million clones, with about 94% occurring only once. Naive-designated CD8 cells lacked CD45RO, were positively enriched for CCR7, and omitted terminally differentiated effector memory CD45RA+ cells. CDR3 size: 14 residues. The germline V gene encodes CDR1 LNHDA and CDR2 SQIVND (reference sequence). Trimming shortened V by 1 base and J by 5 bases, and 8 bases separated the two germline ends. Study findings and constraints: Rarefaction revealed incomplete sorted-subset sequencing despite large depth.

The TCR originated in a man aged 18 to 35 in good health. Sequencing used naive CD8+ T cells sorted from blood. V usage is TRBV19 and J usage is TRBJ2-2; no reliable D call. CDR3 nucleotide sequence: TGTGCCAGTAGTATAGCCGCGGTAACCGGGGAGCTGTTTTTT. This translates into CASSIAAVTGELFF.